The present TCR beta chain was sequenced within a study of metastatic and nonmetastatic thyroid tumors. The wider study: Repertoires from malignant and benign thyroid patients were compared across blood and tumor or nodule tissue.

No patient had received any treatment before thyroid surgery. Using MiXCR, TCRdb re-called clones from the PCR reads. The sample contains 45,000 to 55,000 clones, about 25% of which appear only once. With 3 bases clipped from V and 4 bases from J, the junction kept 11 bases outside the gene matches. The CDR3 runs 17 residues. CDR1 is LNHDA, CDR2 SQIVND, per germline (reference sequence). The sample was blood. The chain joins TRBV19 to TRBJ2-3, with 9 bases lining up with TRBD1. The clonotype comes from a male donor with papillary thyroid cancer or a benign thyroid nodule (not recorded which). Some clones in this sample may be carry-over from other donors' samples. DNA for the CDR3: TGTGCCAGTAGTATTTGGGGGACAGGGAGGGAGGCAGATACGCAGTATTTT. Amino acids: CASSIWGTGREADTQYF.